This record covers a single T cell receptor (beta chain). In the authors' methods: Using reference gene primer amplification, nucleated cell counts were estimated. The protocol was immunoSEQ multiplex PCR, while the TCRdb copy is restricted to in-frame clones and leaves out a portion. V and J calls and clone size come straight from that table; D and trimming were deduced from the DNA. The table includes roughly 260,000 clones, about 89% detected once. This sample is part of a study of blood T cell repertoires in COVID-19. Turning to the study itself: Sources were T cells, B-cell-depleted T cells, or PBMCs; the material itself was cDNA or gDNA.

The CDR3 is made up of 13 amino acids. Germline V gene sequence: CDR1 LNHDA, CDR2 SQIVND (reference sequence). V was shortened by 9 bases and J by 1 base, with 12 bases between the two germline ends. The source material was peripheral blood. The receptor comes from a man in his forties who had recovered from COVID-19. The V and J genes are TRBV19 and TRBJ1-2, with D unresolved. The chain's CDR3 is CASRYGVNYGYTF. CDR3 in DNA: TGTGCCAGCCGTTACGGAGTTAACTATGGCTACACCTTC.